The 28 T cell receptor beta chains reported below all come from one sample, sequenced in a study of molecular identifiers for immune sequencing clone quantification (dated by TCRdb to 2016 to 2019). Libraries came from PCR. These reads were obtained on an Illumina HiSeq 4000. TCRdb took the public reads, trimmed them with fastp at Q25, ran MiXCR for clone calling and kept in-frame beta chains. Merged by CDR3 protein, the rows form single entries marked with the most common genes and DNA. For this sample there are about half a million distinct CDR3 sequences; about 21% appear just once. Approximately 0.8% of the sample is held by the ten biggest clonotypes. Sequencing was done on a sample of naive CD8+ T cells from blood, with Jurkat cell RNA spiked in. According to the study, the label for this sample's cell subset or site signals: FACS-sorted CD8+CD4-CCR7+CD45RA+ naive T cells. The receptors originated from a human donor in good health. Some libraries in this study had Jurkat cell RNA spiked in.

This clonotype was counted ten times or more. The genes are TRBV12-3 or TRBV12-4 and TRBJ2-4; D unresolved. This CDR3 is built from 18 residues. Trimming pared 3 bases from V and 3 bases from J, leaving 21 bases between. The CDR3 DNA reads TGTGCCAGCAGTTTCCCTGTTGACACCCGACATCACAAAAACATTCAGTACTTC. Protein sequence: CASSFPVDTRHHKNIQYF.

This clonotype was counted at least ten times. For the CDR3, the DNA is TGTGCCAGCAGCACCCGGGACACCTACGAGCAGTACTTC. As protein: CASSTRDTYEQYF. The genes are TRBV9 and TRBJ2-7, with a tentative D call TRBD1 (6 bases). Trimming removed 4 bases at V and 2 bases at J, with 10 bases between. The CDR3 length is 13 residues. In germline, CDR1 is SGDLS, CDR2 YYNGEE.

There are many counts of this clonotype. This CDR3 reads CASSLPPPETQYF. The CDR3 bases are TGTGCCAGCAGCTTACCCCCCCCAGAGACCCAGTACTTC. This chain joins TRBV7-2 and TRBJ2-5; the D is unclear. Germline assignment: CDR1 SGHTA and CDR2 FQGNSA. The length of the CDR3 is 13 residues. The V and J ends lost 2 bases and 4 bases respectively, with 8 bases between them.

The chain carries TRBV11-2 and TRBJ2-1; unclear D gene. Germline loops: CDR1 SGHAT, CDR2 FQNNGV. V was cut by 0 bases and J by 3 bases, with 9 bases left in between. CDR3 length: 15 amino acids. The CDR3 DNA sequence: TGTGCCAGCAGCTTAGAGGGTAACAGCTACAATGAGCAGTTCTTC. Translated, it gives CASSLEGNSYNEQFF.

Many counts were recorded for this clonotype. This chain connects TRBV4-3 to TRBJ1-2; D not resolved. In germline, CDR1 is LGHNA, CDR2 YSLEER. The CDR3 totals 15 residues. Trimming shortened V by 0 bases and J by 2 bases, and 10 bases separated the two germline ends. CDR3 nucleotide sequence: TGCGCCAGCAGCCAAGATCGTTGGGCCAACTATGGCTACACCTTC. This translates into CASSQDRWANYGYTF.

This clonotype was seen a handful of times. This chain joins TRBV7-9 and TRBJ1-1; no firm D call. Germline V gene data show CDR1 as SEHNR and CDR2 as FQNEAQ (reference sequence). Trimming left V 6 bases short and J 1 base short, with 15 bases between. CDR3 length: 15 amino acids. The CDR3 DNA reads TGTGCCAGCAGGGGCTCAAGGACGCCGAACACTGAAGCTTTCTTT. Translating gives CASRGSRTPNTEAFF.

The table lists this clonotype with many counts. The chain has TRBV29-1 and TRBJ2-2; D is undetermined. The CDR3 consists of 11 residues. The germline V and J ends were trimmed by 1 base and 7 bases, with 4 bases remaining between them. CDR1 is SQVTM and CDR2 is ANQGSEA in the germline V gene. In DNA, the CDR3 is TGCAGCGTTGAAGGCGTCGGGGAGCTGTTTTTT. This gives the protein CSVEGVGELFF.

The table lists this clonotype with many counts. CDR3 DNA sequence: TGTGCCAGCAGCCTAGCCCTTCCCTACGAGCAGTACTTC. It codes for CASSLALPYEQYF. The chain joins TRBV6-5 to TRBJ2-7; D perhaps matches TRBD2 (5 bases). The CDR3 extends over 13 amino acids. In germline, CDR1 is MNHEY, CDR2 SVGAGI. Trimming took off 6 bases at V and 2 bases at J, with 11 bases between the two ends.

This clonotype has just a few counts. The genes are TRBV5-1 and TRBJ2-2; possibly TRBD2 for D (5 bases). Germline V gives CDR1 SGHRS, CDR2 YFSETQ. The CDR3 contains 16 residues. V lost 3 bases to trimming and J lost 1 base, with 13 bases between them. In DNA form, the CDR3 reads TGCGCCAGCAGCTCCGGTAGCGCAGGGAACACCGGGGAGCTGTTTTTT. Translated, it gives CASSSGSAGNTGELFF.

This clonotype showed up just a few times. The chain joins TRBV2 to TRBJ2-7; D may be TRBD1 (6 bases). CDR1 is SNHLY, CDR2 FYNNEI, per germline. This CDR3 region has 15 residues. V shed 2 bases and J shed 3 bases, with 14 bases lying between them. This CDR3 is CASSEYGQGNYEQYF. The CDR3 nucleotides are TGTGCCAGCAGTGAATATGGGCAGGGGAACTACGAGCAGTACTTC.

This rearrangement joins TRBV28 to TRBJ2-7; 7 nucleotides agree with TRBD1. Trimming took 5 bases from V and 3 from J; bases not matched to a gene: 7. Germline CDR1 is MDHEN and CDR2 is SYDVKM. The CDR3 spans 14 residues. Here the CDR3 reads CASSEPGQIYEQYF. The DNA for the CDR3 is TGTGCCAGCAGTGAACCGGGACAGATCTACGAGCAGTACTTC. Full variable domain (missing parts from reference TRBV28 and TRBJ2-7): DVKVTQSSRYLVKRTGEKVFLECVQDMDHENMFWYRQDPGLGLRLIYFSYDVKMKEKGDIPEGYSVSREKKERFSLILESASTNQTSMYLCASSEPGQIYEQYFGPGTRLTVT.

This clonotype was picked up many times. The chain employs TRBV2 and TRBJ2-3; possible D gene TRBD2, 6 bases. The CDR3 consists of 15 residues. CDR1 and CDR2 from the germline V gene are SNHLY and FYNNEI. The V gene lost 3 bases and the J gene lost 2 bases, with 12 bases spanning the gap. The DNA for the CDR3 is TGTGCCAGCAGTGAGTTGCCGGGGGACACAGATACGCAGTATTTT. Its translation: CASSELPGDTDTQYF.

A word on this clonotype: Being one base from a much bigger clone, this may be a read error. The DNA of the CDR3 is TGTGCCAGCAGCCCCCGGCGGACTGCGGAGACCCAGTACTTC. Translated, it gives CASSPRRTAETQYF. V gene TRBV14 combines with J gene TRBJ2-5; D might be TRBD2 (5 bases). The CDR3 sequence is 14 residues long. Per germline, CDR1 SGHDN and CDR2 FVKESK. Trimming stripped 4 bases from V and 5 bases from J, with 14 bases between.

Note on this clonotype: One base away lies a much larger clone, so this may be a sequencing read error. This rearrangement joins TRBV29-1 to TRBJ2-7; the D gene is possibly TRBD1 (6 bases). The germline V gene encodes CDR1 SQVTM and CDR2 ANQGSEA. V lost 1 base and J 1 base, leaving 11 bases between the germline ends. This CDR3 comprises 14 residues. CDR3 DNA sequence: TGCAGCGTTGAAGGTTTGGACAGATCCTACGAGCAGTACTTC. Translation gives CSVEGLDRSYEQYF.

The table lists this clonotype with a few counts. The chain has TRBV12-3 or TRBV12-4 and TRBJ2-2; TRBD2 might be the D (5 bases). The CDR3 length is 15 residues. Trimming took off 8 bases at V and 4 bases at J, with 17 bases between the two ends. The CDR3 reads CASCPGMVSTGELFF. CDR3 bases: TGTGCCAGCTGTCCCGGGATGGTCAGCACCGGGGAGCTGTTTTTT.

This clonotype was detected a few times. The chain combines TRBV12-5 with TRBJ1-5; D remains unclear. The CDR3 covers 16 residues. V was clipped by 4 bases and J by 0 bases, with 13 bases between them. Germline CDR1 is LGHNT and CDR2 is FRNRAP. The chain's CDR3 is CASGSAGDYSNQPQHF. The CDR3 DNA reads as TGTGCTAGTGGTTCGGCGGGCGATTATAGCAATCAGCCCCAGCATTTT.

This clonotype appeared many times. The chain employs TRBV12-3 or TRBV12-4 and TRBJ2-3; D may match TRBD1 or TRBD2 (6 bases each). The germline V and J ends were trimmed by 3 bases and 2 bases, with 9 bases remaining between them. The CDR3 runs 14 residues. This CDR3 reads CASSFRGATDTQYF. CDR3 nucleotides: TGTGCCAGCAGTTTTAGGGGGGCCACAGATACGCAGTATTTT.

This clonotype was observed a handful of times. The chain combines TRBV6-1 with TRBJ2-3; no definite D call. This CDR3 has 17 amino acids. The germline CDR1 and CDR2 sequences are MNHNS and SASEGT. V lost 8 bases to trimming and J lost 0 bases, with 21 bases between them. CDR3 residues: CASVGMVAAPSTDTQYF. CDR3 coding DNA: TGTGCCAGCGTGGGAATGGTGGCGGCCCCAAGCACAGATACGCAGTATTTT.

This clonotype showed up just once. The V and J genes are TRBV5-3 and TRBJ2-7, with D possibly being TRBD2 (6 bases). TRBV5-3 is reported as an ORF; its role is uncertain. Between the trimmed V and J ends, which lost 8 bases and 4 bases, there was a span of 19 bases. The CDR3 loop spans 14 amino acids. The CDR3 DNA reads TGTGCCAGCAGCCCGGACACGGGAGTTTACGAGCAGTACTTC. Translated: CASSPDTGVYEQYF.

This clonotype occurred many times. This sequence joins TRBV4-3 and TRBJ2-7; D is perhaps TRBD2 (6 bases). Germline CDR1 and CDR2: LGHNA and YSLEER. The CDR3 contains 15 residues. V gave up 4 bases and J gave up 4 bases, with 17 bases separating them. As DNA, the CDR3 is TGCGCCAGCAGCCTACACGGGGGTAGGAGTTACGAGCAGTACTTC. Translated: CASSLHGGRSYEQYF.

About this clonotype itself: Possible read error: a much larger clone is one base away. The rearrangement links TRBV11-2 to TRBJ1-5, with D unclear. Trimming removed 0 bases from V and 3 bases from J, with 3 bases in between. The germline CDR1 and CDR2 sequences are SGHAT and FQNNGV. The CDR3 length is 13 residues. CDR3 sequence: CASSLEANQPQHF. For the CDR3, the DNA is TGTGCCAGCAGCTTAGAAGCCAATCAGCCCCAGCATTTT. The full variable domain, in which reference TRBV11-2 and TRBJ1-5 provide the parts outside the CDR3, is EAGVAQSPRYKIIEKRQSVAFWCNPISGHATLYWYQQILGQGPKLLIQFQNNGVVDDSQLPKDRFSAERLKGVDSTLKIQPAKLEDSAVYLCASSLEANQPQHFGDGTRLSIL.

This clonotype was seen only a few times. The chain links TRBV4-3 to TRBJ1-6; TRBD1 might be the D (6 bases). Germline V gene data show CDR1 as LGHNA and CDR2 as YSLEER. The CDR3 sequence is 16 residues long. The ends were cut back, 0 bases at V and 10 bases at J, with 16 bases in the middle. CDR3 DNA: TGCGCCAGCAGCCAAGATCGGGTAGGGGGTTGGTCACCCCTCCACTTT. Amino acid sequence: CASSQDRVGGWSPLHF.

A word on this clonotype: A single base separates this from a much larger clone, so it may be a read error. This sequence joins TRBV7-2 and TRBJ2-1; 11 bases line up with TRBD2. The CDR3 has 16 amino acids. Germline CDR1 reads SGHTA; CDR2 reads FQGNSA. CDR3 in amino acids: CASNLTLAGGLDEQFF. The CDR3 DNA reads TGTGCCAGCAACTTAACTCTAGCGGGGGGATTAGATGAGCAGTTCTTC.

This clonotype was seen repeatedly, ten times or more. The chain combines TRBV19 with TRBJ2-3, with TRBD2 matching 9 bases. Germline V CDR1 and CDR2: LNHDA, SQIVND (reference sequence). The CDR3 sequence is 15 residues long. V shed 5 bases and J 2 bases; nucleotides not matched to a gene: 5. DNA for the CDR3: TGTGCCAGTAGTGCCCTAGCGGGGAACACAGATACGCAGTATTTT. This gives the protein CASSALAGNTDTQYF.

Note on this clonotype: A read error may be the cause here, since a much bigger clone is one base away. The chain has TRBV19 and TRBJ2-3; a weak D match, TRBD2 (6 bases). From germline, CDR1 is LNHDA and CDR2 SQIVND (reference sequence). The CDR3 runs 12 residues. In nucleotides, the CDR3 is TGTGCCAGTAGGGACTACACAGATACGCGGTATTTT. Translated, it gives CASRDYTDTRYF.

This clonotype was observed a few times. This chain connects TRBV28 to TRBJ1-2; D perhaps matches TRBD1 (5 bases). Germline lookup yields CDR1 MDHEN and CDR2 SYDVKM. V lost 5 bases to trimming and J lost 0 bases, with 19 bases between them. CDR3 length: 17 residues. DNA for the CDR3: TGTGCCAGCAGTAATTTCCGCCGGGACGGAGCTAACTATGGCTACACCTTC. Its protein is CASSNFRRDGANYGYTF.

This clonotype was detected many times. V is TRBV5-1 and J is TRBJ2-3, with 9 bases matching TRBD2. Germline V gene sequence: CDR1 SGHRS, CDR2 YFSETQ. The CDR3 is made up of 16 amino acids. The ends lost 4 bases at V and 2 bases at J; junction bases unmatched: 8. Written as DNA, the CDR3 is TGCGCCAGCAGCCCGGAGCGGGAGGCCTACACAGATACGCAGTATTTT. It specifies CASSPEREAYTDTQYF.

There are many counts of this clonotype. This rearrangement joins TRBV30 to TRBJ2-3; 8 bases fit TRBD1. After removal of 0 bases from V and 6 bases from J, the junction contained 8 bases not matched to a gene. Looked up from germline, CDR1 is GTSNPN and CDR2 is SVGIG (reference sequence). This CDR3 region has 15 residues. This chain's CDR3 is CAWSVQGVSPDTQYF. CDR3 coding DNA: TGTGCCTGGAGTGTACAGGGGGTCTCCCCCGATACGCAGTATTTT.